The clone carrying this T cell receptor beta chain was recorded a few times. Under the authors' procedure: Amplification from reference gene primers served as the basis for estimated nucleated cell counts. The repertoire was sequenced with immunoSEQ multiplex PCR; TCRdb's copy has only in-frame clones and lacks some. V and J calls and clone size are those listed in that table; D and trimming were worked out from the DNA. Of just over 45,000 clones in the sample, over 80% are singletons; the top ten hold approximately 5.1%. These data belong to a study of blood T cell repertoires in COVID-19. Study background: Whether acute or convalescent, the COVID-19 samples came from the United States, Italy and Spain. T cells, B-cell-depleted T cells, or PBMCs supplied cDNA or gDNA.

Per the germline V gene, CDR1 is SGHNT and CDR2 is YYREEE (reference sequence). V was clipped by 4 bases and J by 4 bases; unmatched bases: 6. The CDR3 has 15 residues. This sequence originates from a human donor in a cohort sampled during active COVID-19. The V gene is TRBV5-4, the J gene TRBJ2-5; 11 bases map to TRBD2. The sample taken for sequencing was peripheral blood. The CDR3 DNA is TGTGCCAGCAGCGCACTAGCGGGAGCGGGAGAGACCCAGTACTTC. This gives the protein CASSALAGAGETQYF.